The T cell receptor (beta chain) under discussion was sequenced for a study of blood T cell repertoires in COVID-19. TCRdb's table, derived via immunoSEQ multiplex PCR, lists solely in-frame clones and lacks some. The sample has about 180,000 clones, about 80% seen once. There are 15 residues in the CDR3. Trimming cost V 0 bases and J 12 bases; bases outside gene matches: 8. The V gene's germline CDR1 is SGHRS and CDR2 YFSETQ. The TCR comes from a woman aged 70-85 years with acute or convalescent COVID-19. The sequenced material came from peripheral blood. The chain combines TRBV5-1 with TRBJ2-1; 11 bases are shared with TRBD2. As DNA, the CDR3 is TGCGCCAGCAGCTTGGTTAGCGGGAGGGCCCTTTGGCAGTTCTTC. This codes for CASSLVSGRALWQFF.